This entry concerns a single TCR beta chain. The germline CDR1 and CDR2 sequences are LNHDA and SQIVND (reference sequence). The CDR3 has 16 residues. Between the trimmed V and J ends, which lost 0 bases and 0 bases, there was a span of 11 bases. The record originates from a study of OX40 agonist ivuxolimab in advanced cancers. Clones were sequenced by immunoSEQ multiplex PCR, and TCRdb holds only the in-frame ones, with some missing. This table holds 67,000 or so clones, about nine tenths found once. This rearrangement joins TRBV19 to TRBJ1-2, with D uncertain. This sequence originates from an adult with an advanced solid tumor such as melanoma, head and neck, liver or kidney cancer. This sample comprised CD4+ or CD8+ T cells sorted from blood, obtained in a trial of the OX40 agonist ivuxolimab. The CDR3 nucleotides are TGTGCCAGTAGTATAGAGTCGGACCCCACTAACTATGGCTACACCTTC. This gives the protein CASSIESDPTNYGYTF.